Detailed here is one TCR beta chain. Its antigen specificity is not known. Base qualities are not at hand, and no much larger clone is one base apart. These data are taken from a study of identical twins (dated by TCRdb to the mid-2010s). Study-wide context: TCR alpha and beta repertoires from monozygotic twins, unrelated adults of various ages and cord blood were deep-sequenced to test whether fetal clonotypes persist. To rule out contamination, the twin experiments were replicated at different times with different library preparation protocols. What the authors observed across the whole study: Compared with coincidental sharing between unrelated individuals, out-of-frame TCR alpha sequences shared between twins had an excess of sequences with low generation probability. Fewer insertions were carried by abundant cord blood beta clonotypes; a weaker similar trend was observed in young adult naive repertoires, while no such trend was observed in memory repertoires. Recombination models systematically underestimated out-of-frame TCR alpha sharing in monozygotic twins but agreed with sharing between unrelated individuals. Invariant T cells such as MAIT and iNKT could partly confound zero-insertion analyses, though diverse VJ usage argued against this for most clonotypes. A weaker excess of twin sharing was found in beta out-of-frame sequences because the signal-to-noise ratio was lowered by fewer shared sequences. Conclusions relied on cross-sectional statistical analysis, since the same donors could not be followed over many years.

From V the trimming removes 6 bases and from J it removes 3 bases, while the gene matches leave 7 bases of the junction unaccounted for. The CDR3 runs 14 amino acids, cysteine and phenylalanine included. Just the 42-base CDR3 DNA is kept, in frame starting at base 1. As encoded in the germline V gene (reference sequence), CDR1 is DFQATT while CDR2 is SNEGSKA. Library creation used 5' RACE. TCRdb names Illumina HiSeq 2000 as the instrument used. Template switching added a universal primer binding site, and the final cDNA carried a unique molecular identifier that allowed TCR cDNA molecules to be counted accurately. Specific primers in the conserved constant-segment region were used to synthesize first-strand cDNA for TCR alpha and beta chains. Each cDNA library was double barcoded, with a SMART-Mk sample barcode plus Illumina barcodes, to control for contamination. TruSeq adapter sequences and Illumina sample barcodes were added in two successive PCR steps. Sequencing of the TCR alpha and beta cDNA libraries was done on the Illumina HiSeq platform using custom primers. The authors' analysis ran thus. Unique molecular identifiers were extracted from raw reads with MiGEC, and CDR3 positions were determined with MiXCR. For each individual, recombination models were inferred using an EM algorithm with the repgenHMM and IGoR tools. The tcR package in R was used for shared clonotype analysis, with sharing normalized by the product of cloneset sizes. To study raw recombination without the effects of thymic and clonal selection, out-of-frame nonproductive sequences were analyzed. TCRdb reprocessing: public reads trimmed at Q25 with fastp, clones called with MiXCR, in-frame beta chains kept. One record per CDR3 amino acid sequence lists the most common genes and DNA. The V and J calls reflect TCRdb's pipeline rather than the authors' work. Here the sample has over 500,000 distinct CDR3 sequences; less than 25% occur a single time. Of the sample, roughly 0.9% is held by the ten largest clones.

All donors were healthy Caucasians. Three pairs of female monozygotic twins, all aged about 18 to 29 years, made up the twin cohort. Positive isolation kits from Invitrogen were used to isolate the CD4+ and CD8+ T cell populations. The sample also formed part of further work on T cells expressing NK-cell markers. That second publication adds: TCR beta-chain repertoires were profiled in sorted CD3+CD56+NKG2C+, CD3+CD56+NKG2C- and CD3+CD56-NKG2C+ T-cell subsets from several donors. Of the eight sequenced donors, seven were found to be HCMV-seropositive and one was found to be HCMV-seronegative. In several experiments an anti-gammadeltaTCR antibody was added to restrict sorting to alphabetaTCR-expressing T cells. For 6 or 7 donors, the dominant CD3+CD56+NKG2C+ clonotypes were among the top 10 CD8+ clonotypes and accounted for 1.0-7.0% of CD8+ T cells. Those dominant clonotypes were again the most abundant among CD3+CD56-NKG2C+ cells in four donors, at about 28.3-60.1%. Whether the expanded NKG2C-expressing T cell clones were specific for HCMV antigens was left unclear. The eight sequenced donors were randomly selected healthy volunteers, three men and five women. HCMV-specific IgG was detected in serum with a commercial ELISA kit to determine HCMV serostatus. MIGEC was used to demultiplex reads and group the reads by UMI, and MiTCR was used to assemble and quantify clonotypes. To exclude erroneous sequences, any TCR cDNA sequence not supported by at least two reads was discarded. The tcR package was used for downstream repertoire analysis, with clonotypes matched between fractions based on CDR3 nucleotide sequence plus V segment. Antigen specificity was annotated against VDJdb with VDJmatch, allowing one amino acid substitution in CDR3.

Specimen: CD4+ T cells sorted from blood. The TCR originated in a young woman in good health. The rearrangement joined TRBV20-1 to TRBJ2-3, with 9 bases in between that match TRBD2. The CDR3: CSAAGGGATDTQYF. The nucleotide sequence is TGCAGTGCGGCGGGCGGGGGGGCGACAGATACGCAGTATTTT.